The 5 T cell receptor beta chains presented below share a single source sample, sequenced in a study of T cell responses to AZD1222 COVID-19 vaccine. Clones were sequenced by immunoSEQ multiplex PCR, and TCRdb holds only the in-frame ones, with some missing. The sample holds fewer than 130,000 clones, around 90% seen once. Here the sequenced sample was peripheral blood, taken 28 days after the second AZD1222 dose. The receptors stem from an adult who received the AZD1222 COVID-19 vaccine.

This chain uses TRBV14 with TRBJ1-2; D not resolved. Trimming took off 0 bases at V and 7 bases at J, with 12 bases between the two ends. Germline CDR1 and CDR2: SGHDN and FVKESK. The CDR3 is made up of 14 amino acids. In nucleotides, the CDR3 is TGTGCCAGCAGCCAAGAATTTTGGGGTGGTGGCTACACCTTC. Translating it yields CASSQEFWGGGYTF.

This clone has just one count. The chain joins TRBV25-1 to TRBJ2-1; TRBD2 agrees at 7 bases. Trimming cost V 3 bases and J 4 bases; bases outside gene matches: 6. The germline V gene encodes CDR1 MGHDK and CDR2 SYGVNS. The CDR3 consists of 15 residues. The CDR3 protein is CASSEGRGVYNEQFF. The CDR3 nucleotides are TGTGCCAGCAGTGAGGGTCGGGGGGTGTACAATGAGCAGTTCTTC.

The V gene is TRBV7-2, the J gene TRBJ2-2, with TRBD1 identical over 7 bases. The CDR3 consists of 16 residues. J was trimmed by 7 bases and V by 5 bases; bases with no gene match: 13. Germline CDR1 and CDR2: SGHTA and FQGNSA. The CDR3 protein is CASSPLLGGSGGELFF. In nucleotides, the CDR3 is TGTGCCAGCAGCCCCTTATTAGGGGGCTCTGGCGGGGAGCTGTTTTTT.

V gene TRBV5-1 combines with J gene TRBJ2-3; the D is unclear. This CDR3 has 15 residues. V was cut by 6 bases and J by 0 bases, with 14 bases left in between. The germline CDR1 and CDR2 sequences are SGHRS and YFSETQ. The CDR3 DNA reads TGCGCCAGCACATCCCGGAGAGGTAGCACAGATACGCAGTATTTT. Translating gives CASTSRRGSTDTQYF.

This chain connects TRBV10-3 to TRBJ2-7; perhaps TRBD1 as D (7 bases). The germline V gene encodes CDR1 ENHRY and CDR2 SYGVKD. This CDR3 has 17 amino acids. Trimming stripped 2 bases from V and 5 bases from J, with 22 bases between. The CDR3 loop is CAISEGDGRGVRDEQYF. Here the CDR3 DNA reads TGTGCCATCAGTGAGGGGGATGGCAGGGGGGTAAGGGACGAGCAGTACTTC.